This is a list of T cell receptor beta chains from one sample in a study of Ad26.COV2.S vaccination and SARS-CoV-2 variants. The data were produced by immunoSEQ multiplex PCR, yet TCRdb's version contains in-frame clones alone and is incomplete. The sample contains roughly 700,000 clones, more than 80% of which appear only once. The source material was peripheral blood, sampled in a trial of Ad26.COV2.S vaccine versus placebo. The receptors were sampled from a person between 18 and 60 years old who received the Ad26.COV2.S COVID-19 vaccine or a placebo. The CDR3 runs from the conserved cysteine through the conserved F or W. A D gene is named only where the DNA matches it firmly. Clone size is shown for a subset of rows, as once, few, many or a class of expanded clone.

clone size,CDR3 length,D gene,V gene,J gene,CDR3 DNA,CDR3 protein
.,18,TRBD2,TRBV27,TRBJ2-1,TGTGCCAGCAGTACCCATATTCAACTAGCGGGGTCACCCAATGAGCAGTTCTTC,CASSTHIQLAGSPNEQFF
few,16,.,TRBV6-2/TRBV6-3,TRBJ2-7,TGTGCCAGCAGTTACAGACAGCACCTACCTCCCTACGAGCAGTACTTC,CASSYRQHLPPYEQYF
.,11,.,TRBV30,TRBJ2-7,TGTGCCTGGGGTACCAGCTACGAGCAGTACTTC,CAWGTSYEQYF
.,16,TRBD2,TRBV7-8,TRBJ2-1,TGTGCCAGCAGCTTAGCGCCCGGGACTAGTGTCGATGAGCAGTTCTTC,CASSLAPGTSVDEQFF
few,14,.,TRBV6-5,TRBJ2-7,TGTGCCAGCAGCCGGGACCGAAGCCTCTACGAGCAGTACTTC,CASSRDRSLYEQYF
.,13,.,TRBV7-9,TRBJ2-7,TGTGCCAGCAGCTTGACAGGGACTGGGGAGCAGTACTTC,CASSLTGTGEQYF
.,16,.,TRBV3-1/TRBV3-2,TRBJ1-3,TGTGCCAGCAGCCAAGGAGGGACGGCTGCTGGAAACACCATATATTTT,CASSQGGTAAGNTIYF
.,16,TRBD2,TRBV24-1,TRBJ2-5,TGTGCCACCAGTGACGTTAGCGGGAGACTCCAAGAGACCCAGTACTTC,CATSDVSGRLQETQYF
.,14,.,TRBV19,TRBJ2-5,TGTGCCAGTAGAAAGAGCGGAACCCCTGAAACCCAGTACTTC,CASRKSGTPETQYF
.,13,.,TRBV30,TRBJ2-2,TGTGCCTGGAGTCTACCGGGGACCGGGGAGCTGTTTTTT,CAWSLPGTGELFF
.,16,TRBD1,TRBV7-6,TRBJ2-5,TGTGCCAGCAGCTTAGAAAAACAGGGGGCGTATGAGACCCAGTACTTC,CASSLEKQGAYETQYF
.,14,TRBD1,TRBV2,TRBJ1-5,TGTGCCAGCAGTGCACGCCAGGGGGCCCAGCCCCAGCATTTT,CASSARQGAQPQHF
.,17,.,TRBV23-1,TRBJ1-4,TGCGCCAGCAGAAACTTAGGGACCCCGTCAACTAATGAAAAACTGTTTTTT,CASRNLGTPSTNEKLFF
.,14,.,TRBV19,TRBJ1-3,TGTGCCAGTAACCCCGTCTCTTCTGGAAACACCATATATTTT,CASNPVSSGNTIYF
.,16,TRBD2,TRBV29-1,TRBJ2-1,TGCAGCGTTGTAGTAGCGGGAGGGCCGGACTACAATGAGCAGTTCTTC,CSVVVAGGPDYNEQFF
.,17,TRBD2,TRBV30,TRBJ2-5,TGTGCCTGGAGTGTACGGAGAACTAGCGCTACTCAAGAGACCCAGTACTTC,CAWSVRRTSATQETQYF
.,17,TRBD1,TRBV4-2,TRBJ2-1,TGTGCCAGCAGCCAAGTCCTGACCACCAGGACAGGCAATGAGCAGTTCTTC,CASSQVLTTRTGNEQFF
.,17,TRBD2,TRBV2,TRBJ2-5,TGTGCCAGCAGTGAAGCGGGCGGACTAGCGGGGGGGGAGACCCAGTACTTC,CASSEAGGLAGGETQYF
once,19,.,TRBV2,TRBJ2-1,TGTGCCAGCAGTGAAAGGTTAAAAGCAGCGCCGTTTTTTAACAATGAGCAGTTCTTC,CASSERLKAAPFFNNEQFF
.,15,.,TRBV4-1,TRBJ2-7,TGCGCCAGCAGCCAAAGAGTCGGGGGTAACTACGAGCAGTACTTC,CASSQRVGGNYEQYF
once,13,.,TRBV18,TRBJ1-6,TGTGCCAGCTCCCCGGGATTGGGATCACCCCTCCACTTT,CASSPGLGSPLHF
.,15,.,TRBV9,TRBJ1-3,TGTGCCAGCAGTCTAGGGGGAGGGTCAGGAAACACCATATATTTT,CASSLGGGSGNTIYF
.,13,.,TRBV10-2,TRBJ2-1,TGCGCCAGCTGGGGAGGCCTACTGGATGAGCAGTTCTTC,CASWGGLLDEQFF
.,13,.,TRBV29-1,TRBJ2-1,TGCAGCGGGCTAGCAACCTACAAGAATGAGCAGTTCTTC,CSGLATYKNEQFF
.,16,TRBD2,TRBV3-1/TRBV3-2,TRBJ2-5,TGTGCCAGCAGCTACCGGACTAGCGGGGGGAAAGAGACCCAGTACTTC,CASSYRTSGGKETQYF
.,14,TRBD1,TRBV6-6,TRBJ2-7,TGTGCCAGCAGGCAGGGACAGGGGGGCTACGAGCAGTACTTC,CASRQGQGGYEQYF
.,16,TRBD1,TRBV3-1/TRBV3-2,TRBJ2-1,TGTGCCAGCAGCCAAGAACGGGACAGAGTTTACAATGAGCAGTTCTTC,CASSQERDRVYNEQFF
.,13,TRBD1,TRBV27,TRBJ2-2,TGTGCCAGCTCGGGACAGAGGATCGGGGAGCTGTTTTTT,CASSGQRIGELFF